The rows below give T cell receptor beta chains drawn from one sample of a study of T-cell memory formation after mild COVID-19. TCRdb re-called the 5' RACE reads with MiXCR, one entry per CDR3 protein. The top ten clones hold roughly 13% of a sample with under 450,000 distinct CDR3 sequences, 20% to 25% of them seen once. Sequenced material: PBMCs or a T cell subset sorted from them (not recorded which). Receptors originate from an adult woman who had mild COVID-19 (a few samples of this study predate the infection). Cell type and time point are not known. CDR3s include the opening cysteine and the closing phenylalanine or tryptophan. D genes are given only for firm matches. Part of the rows lack a size; the others show once, few, many or a class for expanded clones.

V gene	clone size	D gene	J gene	CDR3 DNA	CDR3 protein
TRBV4-1	.	.	TRBJ2-7	TGCGCCAGCAGCCAAGATACGGGGGCGGTATCCGAGCAGTACTTC	CASSQDTGAVSEQYF
TRBV7-8	many	TRBD1	TRBJ2-6	TGTGCCAGCAGCCGACAGGGAAGCTCTGGGGCCAACGTCCTGACTTTC	CASSRQGSSGANVLTF
TRBV14	.	.	TRBJ2-1	TGTGCCAGCAGCCAAGATCGGGGCTTGAGAAAGTTCTTC	CASSQDRGLRKFF
TRBV20-1	few	TRBD2	TRBJ2-1	TGCAGTGCTAGCCTAGCGGGTCTCGGCAATGAGCAGTTCTTC	CSASLAGLGNEQFF
TRBV9	.	.	TRBJ1-3	TGTGCCAGCAGCGTAGGCGGTGGGAACACCATATATTTT	CASSVGGGNTIYF
TRBV15	.	.	TRBJ1-2	TGTGCCACCAGCAGAGAGTTCGGGGGTTCCTATGGCTACACCTTC	CATSREFGGSYGYTF
TRBV6-5	few	.	TRBJ1-6	TGTGCCAGCAGTCTACAGGGTGATTCACCCCTCCACTTT	CASSLQGDSPLHF
TRBV24-1	.	.	TRBJ2-1	TGTGCCACCAGTACGACTAACAATGAGCAGTTCTTC	CATSTTNNEQFF
TRBV5-6	.	.	TRBJ2-7	TGTGCCAGCAGCACGCCCGCGACAGGCTCCTACGAGCAGTACTTC	CASSTPATGSYEQYF
TRBV4-1	.	.	TRBJ1-1	TGCGCCAGCAGCCTTGTACTGGGGGGCACTGAAGCTTTCTTT	CASSLVLGGTEAFF
TRBV29-1	.	TRBD1	TRBJ1-1	TGCAGCGTTGACCCAGGGGGGTTAAGTGAAGCTTTCTTT	CSVDPGGLSEAFF
TRBV12-3/TRBV12-4	.	.	TRBJ1-2	TGTGCCAGCACCCTCAGAGGCCCTAACTATGGCTACACCTTC	CASTLRGPNYGYTF
TRBV20-1	.	TRBD2	TRBJ2-2	TGCAGTGCTAGCGGCCTAGCGGGGGGCGACACCGGGGAGCTGTTTTTT	CSASGLAGGDTGELFF
TRBV7-9	.	TRBD2	TRBJ2-7	TGTGCCAGCAGCTTAACCGGGACTAGCGGAAGCGAGCAGTACTTC	CASSLTGTSGSEQYF
TRBV12-3/TRBV12-4	once	.	TRBJ2-2	TGTGCCAGCAGCCTGTGGCAGGACACCGGGGAGCTGTTTTTT	CASSLWQDTGELFF
TRBV20-1	.	.	TRBJ2-5	TGCAGTGCTCAAGGGGCGATGGAGACCCAGTACTTC	CSAQGAMETQYF
TRBV2	few	.	TRBJ2-7	TGTGCCAGCTCCCCCTCCGAGGTTCTCGAGCAGTACTTC	CASSPSEVLEQYF
TRBV29-1	.	.	TRBJ2-2	TGCAGCGCCCGTCAACAGACCACCGGGGAGCTGTTTTTT	CSARQQTTGELFF
TRBV7-2	.	.	TRBJ2-1	TGTGCCAGCAGCTCAGCCCTAGGAAGGAATGAGCAGTTCTTC	CASSSALGRNEQFF
TRBV12-3/TRBV12-4	few	TRBD2	TRBJ2-7	TGTGCCACACAACCGGGACTACAATCCTACGAGCAGTACTTC	CATQPGLQSYEQYF
TRBV6-1	.	TRBD1	TRBJ2-7	TGTGCCAGCAGTGCCCGGGACAGGGGCTCCTACGAGCAGTACTTC	CASSARDRGSYEQYF
TRBV12-3/TRBV12-4	many	.	TRBJ1-6	TGTGCCAGCAGCCTCTCGGACACGATAAATTCACCCCTCCACTTT	CASSLSDTINSPLHF
TRBV20-1	few	.	TRBJ1-1	TGCAGTGCTAGGATAGACAGCGCAGGAGCTTTCTTT	CSARIDSAGAFF
TRBV6-1	many	TRBD2	TRBJ2-3	TGTGCCAGCAGTAGACTAGCGGGGGAAGAGGATACGCAGTATTTT	CASSRLAGEEDTQYF
TRBV12-3/TRBV12-4	few	TRBD1	TRBJ1-2	TGTGCCAGCAGTTGGGGACAGGGGCTTTATGGCTACACCTTC	CASSWGQGLYGYTF
TRBV19	.	.	TRBJ1-1	TGTGCCAGTTCTCGGGCCGAATGGGCTGAAGCTTTCTTT	CASSRAEWAEAFF
TRBV29-1	.	TRBD2	TRBJ2-2	TGCAGCGTTGGGCGTGGGGGGGGTTCGAACACCGGGGAGCTGTTTTTT	CSVGRGGGSNTGELFF
TRBV20-1	few	TRBD2	TRBJ2-7	TGCAGTGCCAGAAGCGGGAGTCAAACCTACGAGCAGTACTTC	CSARSGSQTYEQYF
TRBV3-1	few	.	TRBJ2-7	TGTGCCAGCAGCCAAGCACAGGGCAACGAGCAGTACTTC	CASSQAQGNEQYF
TRBV7-9	few	.	TRBJ1-1	TGTGCCAGCAGCCCCGCCGCGGGCATTAACACTGAAGCTTTCTTT	CASSPAAGINTEAFF
TRBV20-1	few	TRBD1	TRBJ2-7	TGCAGTGCTGCGGACAGGGCGTCCTACGAGCAGTACTTC	CSAADRASYEQYF
TRBV5-1	.	.	TRBJ2-2	TGCGCCAGCAGCTTGCGGACAGACAACACCGGGGAGCTGTTTTTT	CASSLRTDNTGELFF
TRBV6-6	many	.	TRBJ2-1	TGTGCCAGCAGTTCCCACAATGAGCAGTTCTTC	CASSSHNEQFF
TRBV7-9	few	.	TRBJ2-5	TGTGCCAGCAGCTTAGGCAGTTGGGGAGACCGGCAAGAGACCCAGTACTTC	CASSLGSWGDRQETQYF
TRBV20-1	.	.	TRBJ2-5	TGCAGTGCTAGGCCACCTACGGCGGAGACCCAGTACTTC	CSARPPTAETQYF
TRBV4-3	.	.	TRBJ2-6	TGCGCCAGCAGCCAATCGGATAGAGGGACATCTGGGGCCAACGTCCTGACTTTC	CASSQSDRGTSGANVLTF
TRBV6-1	.	.	TRBJ1-1	TGTGCCAGCAAGACAGGGAACACTGAAGCTTTCTTT	CASKTGNTEAFF
TRBV9	.	TRBD1	TRBJ1-5	TGTGCCAGCAGCGGAACGGACAGGGGAGGTGTTAGCAATCAGCCCCAGCATTTT	CASSGTDRGGVSNQPQHF
TRBV29-1	few	.	TRBJ1-2	TGCAGCGTCTGCGAGGGGGTCTGGAACTATGGCTACACCTTC	CSVCEGVWNYGYTF
TRBV29-1	.	.	TRBJ1-2	TGCAGCGTTGACCTGGGGGCGAACTATGGCTACACCTTC	CSVDLGANYGYTF